This TCR beta chain was retrieved from a study of technical replicates of blood from four donors. TCRdb keeps only in-frame clones here, not all; method: immunoSEQ multiplex PCR. The sample shows about 80,000 clones, 85% to 95% of them seen only once. This clone was seen a single time. The material sequenced was T cells isolated from PBMCs. The TCR sequence derives from a human donor in good health.

CDR3 sequence (DNA): TGTGCCAGCAGCGTAGCCGGGAGCACCGGGGAGCTGTTTTTT. This codes for CASSVAGSTGELFF. The J gene is TRBJ2-2, the V gene TRBV9; D is perhaps TRBD2 (6 bases). The CDR3 totals 14 residues. Germline loops: CDR1 SGDLS, CDR2 YYNGEE. The V gene lost 0 bases and the J gene lost 4 bases, with 7 bases spanning the gap.